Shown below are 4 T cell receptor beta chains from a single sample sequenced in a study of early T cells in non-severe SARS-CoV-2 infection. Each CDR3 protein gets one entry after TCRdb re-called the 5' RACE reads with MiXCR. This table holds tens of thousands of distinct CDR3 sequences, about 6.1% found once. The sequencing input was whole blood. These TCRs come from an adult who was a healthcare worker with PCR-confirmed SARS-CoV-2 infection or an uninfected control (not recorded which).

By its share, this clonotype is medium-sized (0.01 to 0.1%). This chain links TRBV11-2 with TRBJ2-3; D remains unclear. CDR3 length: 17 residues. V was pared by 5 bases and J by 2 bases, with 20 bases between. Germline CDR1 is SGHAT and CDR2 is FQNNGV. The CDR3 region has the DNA TGTGCCAGCAGCCCGAACGACTTGGAAGTAAACACAGATACGCAGTATTTT. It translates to CASSPNDLEVNTDTQYF.

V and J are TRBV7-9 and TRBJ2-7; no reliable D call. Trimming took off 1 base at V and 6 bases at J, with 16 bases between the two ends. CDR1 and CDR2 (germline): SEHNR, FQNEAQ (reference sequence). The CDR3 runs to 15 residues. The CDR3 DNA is TGTGCCAGCAGCTTAGGGAGTGGGTCGGCGCGCGAGCAGTACTTC. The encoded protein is CASSLGSGSAREQYF.

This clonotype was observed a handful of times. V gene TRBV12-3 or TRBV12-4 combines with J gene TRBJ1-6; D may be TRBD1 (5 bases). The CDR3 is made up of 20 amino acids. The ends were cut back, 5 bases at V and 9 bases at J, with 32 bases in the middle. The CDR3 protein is CASSPTIIGPGRISSSPLHF. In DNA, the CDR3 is TGTGCCAGCAGTCCGACAATCATTGGTCCAGGGCGCATCAGTAGTTCACCCCTCCACTTT.

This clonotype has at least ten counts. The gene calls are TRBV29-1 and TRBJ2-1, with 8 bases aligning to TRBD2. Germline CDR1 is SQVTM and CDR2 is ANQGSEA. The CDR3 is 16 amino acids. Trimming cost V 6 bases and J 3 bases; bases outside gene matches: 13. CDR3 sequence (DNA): TGCAGCGTCCCCGGGGGGATAGCGGGGATCTACAATGAGCAGTTCTTC. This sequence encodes CSVPGGIAGIYNEQFF.